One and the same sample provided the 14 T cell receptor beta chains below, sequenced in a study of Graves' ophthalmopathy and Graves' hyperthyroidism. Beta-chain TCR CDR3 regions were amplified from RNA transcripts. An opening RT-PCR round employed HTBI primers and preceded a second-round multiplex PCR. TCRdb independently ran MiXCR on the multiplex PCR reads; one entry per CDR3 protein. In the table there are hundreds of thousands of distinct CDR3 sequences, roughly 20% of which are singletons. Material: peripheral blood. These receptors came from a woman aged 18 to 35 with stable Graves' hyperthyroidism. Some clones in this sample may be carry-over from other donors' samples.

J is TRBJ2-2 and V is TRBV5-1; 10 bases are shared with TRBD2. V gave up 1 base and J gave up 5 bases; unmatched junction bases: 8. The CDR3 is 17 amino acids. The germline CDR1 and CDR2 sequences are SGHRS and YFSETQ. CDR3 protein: CASSLFPSGSGTGELFF. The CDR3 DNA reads TGCGCCAGCAGCTTGTTCCCTAGCGGGAGTGGGACCGGGGAGCTGTTTTTT.

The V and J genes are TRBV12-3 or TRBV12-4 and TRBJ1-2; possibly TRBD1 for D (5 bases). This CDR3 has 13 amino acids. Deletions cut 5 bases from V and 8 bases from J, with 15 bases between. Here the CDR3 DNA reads TGTGCCAGCAGTCGCCTTCCCCACAGGGGCTACACCTTC. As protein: CASSRLPHRGYTF.

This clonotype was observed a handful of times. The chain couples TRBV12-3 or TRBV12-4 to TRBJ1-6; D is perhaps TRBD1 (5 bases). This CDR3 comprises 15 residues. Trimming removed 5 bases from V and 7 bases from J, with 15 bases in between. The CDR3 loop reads CASSPRLGENSPLHF. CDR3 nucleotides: TGTGCCAGCAGTCCGAGGCTAGGGGAGAATTCACCCCTCCACTTT.

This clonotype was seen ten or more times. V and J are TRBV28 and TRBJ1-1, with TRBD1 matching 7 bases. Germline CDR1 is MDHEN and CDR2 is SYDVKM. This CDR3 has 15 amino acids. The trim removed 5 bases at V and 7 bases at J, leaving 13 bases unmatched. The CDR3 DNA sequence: TGTGCCAGCAGTCCCCGACAGGGAGGAGCAGTTGAAGCTTTCTTT. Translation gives CASSPRQGGAVEAFF. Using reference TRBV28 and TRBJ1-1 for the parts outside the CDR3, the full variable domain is DVKVTQSSRYLVKRTGEKVFLECVQDMDHENMFWYRQDPGLGLRLIYFSYDVKMKEKGDIPEGYSVSREKKERFSLILESASTNQTSMYLCASSPRQGGAVEAFFGQGTRLTVV.

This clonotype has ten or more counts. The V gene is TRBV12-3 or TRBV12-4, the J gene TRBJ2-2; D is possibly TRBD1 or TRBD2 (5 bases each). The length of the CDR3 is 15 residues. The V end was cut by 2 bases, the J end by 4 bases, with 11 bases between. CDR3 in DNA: TGTGCCAGCAGTTTATCGGGGCTTAGCACCGGGGAGCTGTTTTTT. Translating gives CASSLSGLSTGELFF.

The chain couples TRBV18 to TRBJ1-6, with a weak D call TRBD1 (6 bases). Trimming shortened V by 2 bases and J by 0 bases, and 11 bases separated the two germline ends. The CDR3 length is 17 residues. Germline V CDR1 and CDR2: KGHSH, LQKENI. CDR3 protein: CASSPTGTSSYNSPLHF. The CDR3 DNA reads TGTGCCAGCTCACCAACAGGGACAAGCTCCTATAATTCACCCCTCCACTTT.

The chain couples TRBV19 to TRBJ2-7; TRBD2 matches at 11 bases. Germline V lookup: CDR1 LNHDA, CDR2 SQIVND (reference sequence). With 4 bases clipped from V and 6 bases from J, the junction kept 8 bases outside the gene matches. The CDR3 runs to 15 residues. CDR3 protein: CASSRGLAASFEQYF. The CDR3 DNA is TGTGCCAGTAGTAGGGGACTAGCGGCTTCGTTCGAGCAGTACTTC. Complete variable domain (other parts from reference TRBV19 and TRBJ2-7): DGGITQSPKYLFRKEGQNVTLSCEQNLNHDAMYWYRQDPGQGLRLIYYSQIVNDFQKGDIAEGYSVSREKKESFPLTVTSAQKNPTAFYLCASSRGLAASFEQYFGPGTRLTVT.

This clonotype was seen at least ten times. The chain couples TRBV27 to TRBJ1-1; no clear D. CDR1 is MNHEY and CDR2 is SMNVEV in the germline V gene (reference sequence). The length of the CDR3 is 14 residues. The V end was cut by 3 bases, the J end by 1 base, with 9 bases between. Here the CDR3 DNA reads TGTGCCAGCAGTTTGAGGTCGGCGAACACTGAAGCTTTCTTT. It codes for CASSLRSANTEAFF.

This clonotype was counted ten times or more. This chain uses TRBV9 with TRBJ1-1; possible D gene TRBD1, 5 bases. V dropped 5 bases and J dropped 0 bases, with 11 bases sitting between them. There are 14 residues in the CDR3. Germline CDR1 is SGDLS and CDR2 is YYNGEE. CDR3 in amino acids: CASSVGTVNTEAFF. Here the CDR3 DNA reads TGTGCCAGCAGTGTGGGGACGGTGAACACTGAAGCTTTCTTT.

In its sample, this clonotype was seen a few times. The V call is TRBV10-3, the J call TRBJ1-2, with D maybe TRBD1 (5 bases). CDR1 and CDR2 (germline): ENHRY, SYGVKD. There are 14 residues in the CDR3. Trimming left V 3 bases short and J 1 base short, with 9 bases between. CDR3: CAISDPRDNYGYTF. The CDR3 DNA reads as TGTGCCATCAGTGACCCCAGGGATAACTATGGCTACACCTTC.

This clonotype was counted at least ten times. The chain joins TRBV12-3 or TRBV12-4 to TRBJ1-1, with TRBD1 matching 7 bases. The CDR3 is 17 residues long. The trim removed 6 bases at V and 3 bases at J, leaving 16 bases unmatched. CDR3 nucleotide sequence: TGTGCCAGCAGCCAAACGCCGGGGGCAGGGGGGGACACTGAAGCTTTCTTT. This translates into CASSQTPGAGGDTEAFF.

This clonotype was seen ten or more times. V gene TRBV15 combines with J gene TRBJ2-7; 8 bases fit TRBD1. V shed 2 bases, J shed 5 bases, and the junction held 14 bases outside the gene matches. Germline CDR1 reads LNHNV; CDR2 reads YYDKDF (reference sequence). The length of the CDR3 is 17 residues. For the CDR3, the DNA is TGTGCCACCAGCAGATCGGGGGCCAACAGGGGGAACCACGAGCAGTACTTC. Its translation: CATSRSGANRGNHEQYF.

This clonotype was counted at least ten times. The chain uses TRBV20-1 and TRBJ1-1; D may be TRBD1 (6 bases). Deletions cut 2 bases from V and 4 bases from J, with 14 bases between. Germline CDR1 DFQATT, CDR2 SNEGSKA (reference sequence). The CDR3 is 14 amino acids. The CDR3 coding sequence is TGCAGTGCTAGACGAGGGGGACCGCTCACTGAAGCTTTCTTT. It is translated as CSARRGGPLTEAFF.

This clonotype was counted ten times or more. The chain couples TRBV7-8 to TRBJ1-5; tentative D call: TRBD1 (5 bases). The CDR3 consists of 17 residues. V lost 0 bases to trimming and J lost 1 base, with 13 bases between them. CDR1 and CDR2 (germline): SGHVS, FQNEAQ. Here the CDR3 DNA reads TGTGCCAGCAGCTTAGCCCCCCGGGGCAAGAGCAATCAGCCCCAGCATTTT. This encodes CASSLAPRGKSNQPQHF. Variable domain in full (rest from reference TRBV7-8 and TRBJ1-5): GAGVSQSPRYKVAKRGQDVALRCDPISGHVSLFWYQQALGQGPEFLTYFQNEAQLDKSGLPSDRFFAERPEGSVSTLKIQRTQQEDSAVYLCASSLAPRGKSNQPQHFGDGTRLSIL.